Listed here are 29 T cell receptor beta chains from one sample, sequenced in a study of T-cell reconstitution after alpha-beta-depleted transplantation in children. Preparation of the TCRbeta library was carried out with unique molecular identifiers. TCRdb used MiXCR to reprocess the PCR reads, holding one entry per CDR3 protein. Among a few hundred thousand distinct CDR3 sequences listed, 23% were seen once. The specimen comprised PBMCs, mostly from graft donor cells, sampled 180 days after TCRalphabeta/CD19-depleted stem cell transplant. These receptor sequences come from a male patient aged 5 to 17 who had a stem cell transplant for acute lymphoblastic leukemia, so the T cells may come from the graft donor.

The V call is TRBV2, the J call TRBJ1-4; D is ambiguous. V lost 5 bases, J lost 2 bases, and 12 bases lay in between. The CDR3 contains 15 residues. The V gene's germline CDR1 is SNHLY and CDR2 FYNNEI. DNA for the CDR3: TGTGCCAGCAGTAAGGACGGGCCGACTAATGAAAAACTGTTTTTT. Its protein is CASSKDGPTNEKLFF.

This chain uses TRBV10-2 with TRBJ2-5, with TRBD2 as a possible D gene (6 bases). The germline V gene encodes CDR1 WSHSY and CDR2 SAAADI. V lost 9 bases and J lost 2, with 16 bases in between. This CDR3 is built from 14 residues. This CDR3 reads CASKFSGTQETQYF. The CDR3 coding sequence is TGCGCCAGTAAATTTAGCGGAACTCAAGAGACCCAGTACTTC.

This clonotype came up a few times. The genes are TRBV29-1 and TRBJ1-2, with unresolved D. Germline-derived CDR1 and CDR2 are SQVTM and ANQGSEA. There are 11 residues in the CDR3. V was cut by 4 bases and J by 3 bases, with 6 bases left in between. The CDR3 DNA is TGCAGCGTTGGTAGGGACTATGGCTACACCTTC. Protein product: CSVGRDYGYTF.

This clonotype was counted a few times. The J gene is TRBJ2-3, the V gene TRBV10-3; D tentatively reads TRBD1 or TRBD2 (5 bases each). The germline gives CDR1 ENHRY, CDR2 SYGVKD. This CDR3 is built from 11 residues. V lost 6 bases and J 8 bases, leaving 9 bases between the germline ends. CDR3 in amino acids: CAISPGPTQYF. CDR3 bases: TGTGCCATCAGCCCGGGACCTACGCAGTATTTT.

The chain recombines TRBV2 with TRBJ2-7; 9 nucleotides align to TRBD1. V lost 6 bases, J lost 7 bases, and 10 bases stayed unmatched. The germline gives CDR1 SNHLY, CDR2 FYNNEI. This CDR3 has 14 residues. The DNA of the CDR3 is TGTGCCAGCAGGTCCGGGACAGGGCCCCTTGAGCAGTACTTC. Protein product: CASRSGTGPLEQYF.

This clonotype was seen repeatedly, ten times or more. The chain uses TRBV5-1 and TRBJ2-2; D could derive from TRBD1 or TRBD2 (5 bases each). Germline V lookup: CDR1 SGHRS, CDR2 YFSETQ. This CDR3 comprises 16 residues. Trimming pared 7 bases from V and 0 bases from J, leaving 16 bases between. The CDR3 DNA is TGCGCCAGCCCGAGCCCGGGACGCCCGAACACCGGGGAGCTGTTTTTT. Translation gives CASPSPGRPNTGELFF.

The rearrangement uses TRBV29-1 and TRBJ2-1; 11 bases are a match to TRBD2. V lost 3 bases to trimming and J lost 4 bases; unmatched junction nucleotides: 2. Germline V gene lookup returns CDR1 SQVTM and CDR2 ANQGSEA. This CDR3 contains 14 residues. The CDR3 nucleotides read TGCAGCGTTGATCGACTAGCGGGATACAATGAGCAGTTCTTC. The encoded protein is CSVDRLAGYNEQFF.

The J gene is TRBJ2-3, the V gene TRBV3-1; no clear D gene. The length of the CDR3 is 15 residues. Trimming stripped 4 bases from V and 4 bases from J, with 15 bases between. The germline V gene encodes CDR1 LGHDT and CDR2 YNNKEL (reference sequence). The CDR3 DNA is TGTGCCAGCAGCCCTCAGAATCAAGCCCCAGATACGCAGTATTTT. It yields the protein CASSPQNQAPDTQYF.

The genes are TRBV23-1 and TRBJ2-7, with D perhaps TRBD1 (7 bases). TRBV23-1 is known as an ORF, though its function is uncertain. The CDR3 length is 20 residues. Trimming removed 2 bases at V and 3 bases at J, with 29 bases between. The CDR3 DNA reads TGCGCCAGCAGTCAACAACAATGCGGGTTGGGAGGCCAGGGGGGCTACGAGCAGTACTTC. Translation gives CASSQQQCGLGGQGGYEQYF.

J is TRBJ1-4 and V is TRBV7-9; perhaps TRBD1 as D (6 bases). CDR1 is SEHNR and CDR2 is FQNEAQ in the germline V gene (reference sequence). The V gene lost 5 bases and the J gene lost 1 base, with 14 bases spanning the gap. This CDR3 has 16 amino acids. CDR3 bases: TGTGCCAGCAGCCCCAGACAGGTCGGAACTAATGAAAAACTGTTTTTT. Translated, it gives CASSPRQVGTNEKLFF.

This clonotype was observed a few times. This rearrangement joins TRBV27 to TRBJ2-7, with D uncertain. Germline V gives CDR1 MNHEY, CDR2 SMNVEV (reference sequence). V shed 5 bases and J shed 3 bases, with 8 bases lying between them. There are 12 residues in the CDR3. The CDR3 DNA sequence: TGTGCCAGCAGTATTAAAGGCTACGAGCAGTACTTC. As protein: CASSIKGYEQYF.

This clonotype has only a few counts. The gene calls are TRBV7-2 and TRBJ2-1; the match to TRBD2 covers 7 bases. CDR1 and CDR2 from the germline V gene are SGHTA and FQGNSA. This CDR3 contains 15 residues. V lost 5 bases to trimming and J lost 3 bases; unmatched junction nucleotides: 7. The CDR3: CASSPLAGYYNEQFF. CDR3 bases: TGTGCCAGCAGCCCATTAGCGGGCTACTACAATGAGCAGTTCTTC.

The chain joins TRBV5-6 to TRBJ2-3; tentatively, D is TRBD1 or TRBD2 (6 bases each). V lost 4 bases and J 4 bases, leaving 22 bases between the germline ends. Germline V gives CDR1 SGHDT, CDR2 YYEEEE. The CDR3 consists of 17 residues. CDR3 sequence (DNA): TGTGCCAGCAGCCAACCCCTACAGGGCAGGGAGGCAGATACGCAGTATTTT. Protein sequence: CASSQPLQGREADTQYF.

This clonotype was recorded a few times. V and J are TRBV12-3 or TRBV12-4 and TRBJ2-7; 9 bases are a match to TRBD2. The CDR3 consists of 16 residues. V was pared by 5 bases and J by 2 bases, with 10 bases of the junction left unmatched. The CDR3 DNA reads TGTGCCAGCAGTCCCCGAGGTAGCGGGAGACCCTACGAGCAGTACTTC. This codes for CASSPRGSGRPYEQYF.

This clonotype was seen a handful of times. The chain uses TRBV5-1 and TRBJ1-5; D call uncertain. Germline CDR1 reads SGHRS; CDR2 reads YFSETQ. The CDR3 runs to 11 residues. Between the trimmed V and J ends, which lost 7 bases and 7 bases, there was a span of 9 bases. In DNA, the CDR3 is TGCGCCAGCGGCCCCCCCCAGCCCCAGCATTTT. Translating it yields CASGPPQPQHF. The entire variable domain, with the rest obtained from reference TRBV5-1 and TRBJ1-5, is as follows: KAGVTQTPRYLIKTRGQQVTLSCSPISGHRSVSWYQQTPGQGLQFLFEYFSETQRNKGNFPGRFSGRQFSNSRSEMNVSTLELGDSALYLCASGPPQPQHFGDGTRLSIL.

This clonotype has only a few counts. V usage is TRBV11-3 and J usage is TRBJ2-1; 7 bases align to TRBD1. Trimming removed 1 base from V and 6 bases from J; junction bases left unmatched: 3. Germline V gives CDR1 SGHNT, CDR2 YENEEA. The CDR3 totals 14 residues. DNA of the CDR3: TGTGCCAGCAGCTTAGCCACAGGGGCCAATGAGCAGTTCTTC. Protein sequence: CASSLATGANEQFF.

This clonotype occurred a few times. The chain recombines TRBV15 with TRBJ1-2; no clear D gene. The V and J ends lost 0 bases and 12 bases respectively, with 8 bases between them. The germline V gene has CDR1 LNHNV and CDR2 YYDKDF (reference sequence). The CDR3 is 11 amino acids. The CDR3 reads CATSRDPNDTF. The CDR3 nucleotides are TGTGCCACCAGCAGAGATCCCAACGACACCTTC.

The genes are TRBV15 and TRBJ2-1; perhaps TRBD1 as D (5 bases). The germline V gene has CDR1 LNHNV and CDR2 YYDKDF (reference sequence). The CDR3 spans 16 residues. Trimming removed 2 bases at V and 2 bases at J, with 13 bases between. CDR3 coding DNA: TGTGCCACCAGCAGAAGCACCCAGGGCCCCTACAATGAGCAGTTCTTC. It encodes CATSRSTQGPYNEQFF.

This rearrangement joins TRBV4-2 to TRBJ2-7; the match to TRBD2 covers 14 bases. This CDR3 region has 19 residues. V trimming: 0 bases; J trimming: 2 bases; junction bases outside the gene matches: 9. Germline V gene sequence: CDR1 LGHNA, CDR2 YNFKEQ. CDR3 sequence (DNA): TGTGCCAGCAGCCAAGATGGACTAGCGGGAGGTCCGTTCACCTACGAGCAGTACTTC. Amino acids: CASSQDGLAGGPFTYEQYF.

This clonotype appeared a few times. The chain joins TRBV10-3 to TRBJ1-1, with 8 positions matching TRBD1. This CDR3 is 17 amino acids long. Unmatched junction bases numbered 14, after V lost 6 bases and J lost 2 bases. Germline assignment: CDR1 ENHRY and CDR2 SYGVKD. The CDR3 sequence: CAISLQGGLVVNTEAFF. The CDR3 DNA is TGTGCCATCAGCTTACAGGGGGGATTGGTGGTTAACACTGAAGCTTTCTTT.

A few counts support this clonotype. This chain connects TRBV4-1 to TRBJ2-7, with D perhaps TRBD1 (5 bases). The CDR3 loop spans 13 amino acids. Germline assignment: CDR1 MGHRA and CDR2 YSYEKL. Trimming shortened V by 1 base and J by 2 bases, and 6 bases separated the two germline ends. The CDR3 loop is CASSQAQAYEQYF. CDR3 in DNA: TGCGCCAGCAGCCAAGCACAGGCCTACGAGCAGTACTTC.

This clonotype turned up a few times. The chain's CDR3 is CASRQGPFFDEQFF. The CDR3 DNA is TGTGCCAGCAGGCAAGGGCCTTTTTTTGATGAGCAGTTCTTC. V gene TRBV7-2 combines with J gene TRBJ2-1; D uncertain. With 6 bases removed from V and 8 bases from J, the gap between germline ends came to 17 bases. This CDR3 has 14 amino acids. CDR1 is SGHTA and CDR2 is FQGNSA in the germline V gene.

The V and J genes are TRBV4-1 and TRBJ1-5; 8 bases are a match to TRBD1. Germline V gene sequence: CDR1 MGHRA, CDR2 YSYEKL. V shed 0 bases, J shed 7 bases, and the junction held 14 bases outside the gene matches. The CDR3 totals 18 residues. CDR3 sequence (DNA): TGCGCCAGCAGCCAAGATTCTGGACAGGGTCCTCGAAACCAGCCCCAGCATTTT. Its protein is CASSQDSGQGPRNQPQHF.

The chain combines TRBV12-3 or TRBV12-4 with TRBJ2-1; unclear D gene. V lost 4 bases, J lost 7 bases, and 8 bases lay in between. This CDR3 is 12 amino acids long. The CDR3 region has the DNA TGTGCCAGCAGTTCAGGTTTAAATGAGCAGTTCTTC. This gives the protein CASSSGLNEQFF.

The rearrangement uses TRBV6-5 and TRBJ2-1; 7 bases align to TRBD2. The CDR3 runs 14 residues. Unmatched junction bases numbered 7, after V lost 4 bases and J lost 7 bases. Germline V CDR1 and CDR2: MNHEY, SVGAGI. CDR3 in DNA: TGTGCCAGCAGTTCTCTATCTAGCGGAAATGAGCAGTTCTTC. Translation: CASSSLSSGNEQFF.

In its sample, this clonotype was seen a few times. The chain joins TRBV10-3 to TRBJ2-3; D possibly corresponds to TRBD2 (7 bases). The CDR3 length is 18 residues. V was pared by 3 bases and J by 0 bases, with 19 bases between. Per germline, CDR1 ENHRY and CDR2 SYGVKD. CDR3 region: CAISEMVGGLASTDTQYF. The CDR3 DNA sequence: TGTGCCATCAGTGAAATGGTCGGGGGGCTGGCTAGCACAGATACGCAGTATTTT.

This clonotype turned up a few times. V and J are TRBV28 and TRBJ2-7, with a tentative D call TRBD1 (6 bases). The CDR3 consists of 13 residues. In germline, CDR1 is MDHEN, CDR2 SYDVKM. V was cut by 4 bases and J by 6 bases, with 13 bases left in between. CDR3 amino acids: CASSYPLTGEQYF. In DNA form, the CDR3 reads TGTGCCAGCAGTTACCCACTGACAGGCGAGCAGTACTTC.

This clonotype was observed a few times. The CDR3, as DNA: TGTGCCAGCAATCCCACAGGCGCCTGGGAGCCCCAGCATTTT. Amino acid sequence: CASNPTGAWEPQHF. The chain uses TRBV9 and TRBJ1-5; D is perhaps TRBD1 (5 bases). CDR3 length equals 14 residues. Trimming took off 6 bases at V and 8 bases at J, with 18 bases between the two ends. CDR1 is SGDLS and CDR2 is YYNGEE in the germline V gene.

Here the CDR3 reads CASSLWFSYEQYF. CDR3 sequence (DNA): TGCGCCAGCAGCTTGTGGTTTTCCTACGAGCAGTACTTC. The V call is TRBV5-1, the J call TRBJ2-7; D gene uncertain. Germline-derived CDR1 and CDR2 are SGHRS and YFSETQ. The CDR3 extends over 13 amino acids. V was cut by 1 base and J by 1 base, with 6 bases left in between.